Described below is a single TCR beta chain sequence and its context. It has no known antigen specificity. One base away there is no much larger clone; base qualities are not given. This sample is drawn from a study of a mutant IDH1 vaccine in newly diagnosed glioma (dated by TCRdb to the early 2020s). For the study in its entirety: Of the approximately 35 treated patients, about 62% were male and 37.5% were female, and a mean age of approximately 40 years was recorded. Before enrollment, patients had received standard therapy of radiotherapy alone, temozolomide alone, or radiochemotherapy with temozolomide; most received the combination. Peripheral blood samples were drawn at six visits, namely V03 (baseline), V05, V07, V10, V12 and V13. For exploratory analyses, longitudinal TCRB deep sequencing was carried out in roughly 23 treated patients wherever samples were available.

Library preparation was by the immunoSEQ multiplex PCR assay. Rearranged TCR beta chain sequences were amplified with the hsTCRB Kit following the manufacturer's protocol. TCRB libraries were sequenced on an Illumina MiSeq. Turning to the authors' computational methods: The kit vendor's proprietary platform handled demultiplexing, trimming and gene mapping. This immuneACCESS table, as held by TCRdb, lists in-frame sequences with V and J called but not all clones. Of the missing ones, under half trace to an unresolved V gene in checked studies; the others have no known cause. V and J calls and clone size are copied from that table; D and trimming were computed from the DNA. The sample table lists roughly 68,000 clones, more than 65% of them with a count of one. Of the sample, more than 6.5% falls within the top ten clones. The investigation overall reported the following: Immune responses induced by the vaccine were seen in around 93% of patients across multiple MHC alleles. PBMC samples for TCRB deep sequencing were selected based on availability. It was noted by the authors that analyses of patient blood samples could not be reproduced owing to sample limitations. No apparent relationship was observed between pseudoprogression and alterations in the top peripheral T cell clonotypes detected by TCRB sequencing.

The time point label on this specimen signifies: baseline, week 1 (first vaccination visit). The label giving this sample's treatment or condition can be read as: pre-vaccination baseline after standard-of-care therapy. Donors had newly diagnosed WHO grade 3 or 4 IDH1-mutant astrocytomas with loss of nuclear ATRX. The samples were drawn from NOA16, a multicentre, single-arm, open-label phase I trial in Germany that tested a mutant IDH1 peptide vaccine in humans for the first time. Blood drawn at visit V03 was used as the baseline sample for immunogenicity testing. Genomic DNA for TCRB sequencing was extracted from EDTA blood using the DNeasy Blood and Tissue Kit. Based on the germline V gene, the CDR1 and CDR2 sequences are SGHDT and YYEEEE. Taken from cysteine to phenylalanine, the CDR3 has 15 residues. The sequence is cut down to CDR3 DNA, 45 bases in frame from base 1. Here V drops 5 bases and J drops 4 bases, and the junction holds 7 bases not matched to any gene.

The sample was PBMCs, taken from a glioma patient treated with radiotherapy, temozolomide or both. The chain joins TRBV5-6 to TRBJ1-5, and TRBD1 aligns with 9 junction nucleotides. The TCR sequence derives from a man aged 45-60 years with glioma. The nucleotide sequence reads TGTGCCAGCAGTTATACCGGGACAGGGAATCAGCCCCAGCATTTT. Translated, it gives CASSYTGTGNQPQHF. The full variable domain, completed from the reference TRBV5-6 and TRBJ1-5 proteins outside the CDR3, reads DAGVTQSPTHLIKTRGQQVTLRCSPKSGHDTVSWYQQALGQGPQFIFQYYEEEERQRGNFPDRFSGHQFPNYSSELNVNALLLGDSALYLCASSYTGTGNQPQHFGDGTRLSIL.